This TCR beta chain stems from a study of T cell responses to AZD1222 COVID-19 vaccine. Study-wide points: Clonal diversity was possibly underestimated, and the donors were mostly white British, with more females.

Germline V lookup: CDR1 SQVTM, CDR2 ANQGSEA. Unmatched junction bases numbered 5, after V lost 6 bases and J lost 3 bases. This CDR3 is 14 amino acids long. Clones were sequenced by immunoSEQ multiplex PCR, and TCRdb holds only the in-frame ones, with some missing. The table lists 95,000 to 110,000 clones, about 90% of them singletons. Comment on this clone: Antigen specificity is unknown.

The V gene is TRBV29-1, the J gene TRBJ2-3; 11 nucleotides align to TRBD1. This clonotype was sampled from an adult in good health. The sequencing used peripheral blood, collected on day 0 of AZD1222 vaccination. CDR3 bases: TGCAGCGTGGGCGGACAGGGGGCGACAGATACGCAGTATTTT. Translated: CSVGGQGATDTQYF.